A selection of T cell receptor beta chains follows, all from one sample in a study of control samples from healthy donors and cancer patients. The assay was immunoSEQ multiplex PCR, and TCRdb's table has in-frame clones only and misses some. The sample records around 40,000 clones, approximately 90% being singletons. Sequenced: PBMCs. The receptors here all came from a woman in her thirties or forties with head and neck cancer. The CDR3 runs from the conserved cysteine through the conserved F or W. Each record gives: V gene, CDR3 protein.

>TRBV5-1
CASSLEGGSGANVLTF
>TRBV5-1
CASSLESGVYGYTF
>TRBV5-1
CASSLRGKAFF
>TRBV28
CASSPPGTGSRAQHF
>TRBV27
CASSLEAAHEQFF
>TRBV30
CAWSVGQLSYSNQPQHF
>TRBV6-4
CASSDLAGANEQFF
>TRBV6-5
CASSYSPSGNNEKLFF
>TRBV20-1
CSAQGDYGYTF
>TRBV28
CATLPGGTSNQPQHF
>TRBV28
CASSALALGAFF
>TRBV5-6
CASSLYVTGTYEQYF
>TRBV2
CASSEARQGYTGELFF
>TRBV5-1
CASSLDLTGIGYTF
>TRBV29-1
CSVVRVREQYF
>TRBV4-1
CASSQLGLAGSGANVLTF
>TRBV25-1
CASSAAGQGAGETQYF
>TRBV19
CASRPGTAGEQYF
>TRBV14
CASSRGPGEKLFF
>TRBV11-2
CASSPQNSAQSYEQYF
>TRBV6-1
CASSEFRDTQYF
>TRBV5-1
CASSPGRESNQPQHF
>TRBV5-1
CASSFPGRNEKLFF
>TRBV14
CASSQENVRGEQYF
>TRBV7-2
CASSRLAGGQYF
>TRBV14
CASSRDSHIQYF
>TRBV5-1
CASSFDGNNQPQHF
>TRBV3-1/TRBV3-2
CASRMTSGYEQYF
>TRBV30
CAWSVPKLPGYGYTF
>TRBV18
CASSPPGQNTEAFF
>TRBV19
CASGYRDSNYGYTF
>TRBV14
CASSQAPGSYNEQFF
>TRBV28
CASRGRATEAFF
>TRBV11-2
CASSTIRDRGDEQYF
>TRBV27
CASIPRGRGLTGELFF
>TRBV2
CASSESVGDRSYEQYF
>TRBV2
CASRTSEGTDTQYF
>TRBV28
CASRDLGTEAFF
>TRBV7-2
CASSLGAAGGGNTIYF
>TRBV6-1
CASSEALRWGNQPQHF
>TRBV9
CASSVTSRVPGELFF
>TRBV7-3
CASSSLAGPTDTQYF
>TRBV3-1/TRBV3-2
CASSRTGTSGRIYEQYF
>TRBV5-5
CASSPGGGTPGGQPQHF
>TRBV19
CASSVPTLEEQFF
>TRBV10-3
CAISEFTSGRNTGELFF
>TRBV4-1
CASSQEGDAGYEQYF
>TRBV28
CASRLPGTGREQYF
>TRBV6-1
CASSELGRLDRLAKNIQYF
>TRBV2
CASSEAEERGETQYF
>TRBV19
CASTREGSEAFF
>TRBV18
CASSTRGQGQSYEQYF
>TRBV7-3
CASSSSSLTFLRGSGNTIYF
>TRBV19
CASSIMGSNYGYTF
>TRBV11-2
CASSPGHNSNQPQHF